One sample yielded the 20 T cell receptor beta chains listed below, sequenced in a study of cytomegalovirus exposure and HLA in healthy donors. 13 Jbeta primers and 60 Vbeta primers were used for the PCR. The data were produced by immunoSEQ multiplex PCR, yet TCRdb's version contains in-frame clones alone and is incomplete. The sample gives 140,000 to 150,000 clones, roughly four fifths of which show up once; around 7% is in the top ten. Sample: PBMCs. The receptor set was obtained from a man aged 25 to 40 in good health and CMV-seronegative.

CDR3 amino acids: CASKKGAGDQPQHF. In DNA, the CDR3 is TGTGCCAGCAAGAAGGGGGCAGGTGACCAGCCCCAGCATTTT. The genes are TRBV6-1 and TRBJ1-5, with 7 bases fitting TRBD1. J was trimmed by 7 bases and V by 7 bases; bases with no gene match: 10. The CDR3 loop spans 14 amino acids. Germline lookup yields CDR1 MNHNS and CDR2 SASEGT.

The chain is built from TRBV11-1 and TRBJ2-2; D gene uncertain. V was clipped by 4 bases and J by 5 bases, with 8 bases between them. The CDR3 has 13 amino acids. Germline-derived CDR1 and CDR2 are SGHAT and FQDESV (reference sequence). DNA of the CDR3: TGTGCCAGCAGCTCAGATGAAACCGGGGAGCTGTTTTTT. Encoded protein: CASSSDETGELFF. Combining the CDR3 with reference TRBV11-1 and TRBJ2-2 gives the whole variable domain EAEVAQSPRYKITEKSQAVAFWCDPISGHATLYWYRQILGQGPELLVQFQDESVVDDSQLPKDRFSAERLKGVDSTLKIQPAELGDSAMYLCASSSDETGELFFGEGSRLTVL.

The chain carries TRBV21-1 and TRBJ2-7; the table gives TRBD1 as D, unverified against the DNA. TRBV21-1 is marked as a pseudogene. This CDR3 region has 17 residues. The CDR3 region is CASSKADRGDRVYEQYF. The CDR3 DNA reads TGTGCCAGCAGCAAAGCAGATCGGGGGGACAGGGTCTACGAGCAGTACTTC.

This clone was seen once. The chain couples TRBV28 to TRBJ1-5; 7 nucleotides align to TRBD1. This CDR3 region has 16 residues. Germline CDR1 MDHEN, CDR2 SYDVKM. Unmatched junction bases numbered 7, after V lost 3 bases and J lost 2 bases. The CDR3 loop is CASSFGDRVGNQPQHF. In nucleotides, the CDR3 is TGTGCCAGCAGTTTCGGTGACAGGGTAGGCAATCAGCCCCAGCATTTT.

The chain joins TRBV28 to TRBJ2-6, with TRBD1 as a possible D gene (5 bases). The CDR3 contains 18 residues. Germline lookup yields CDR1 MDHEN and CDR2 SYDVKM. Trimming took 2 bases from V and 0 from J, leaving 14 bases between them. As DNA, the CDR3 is TGTGCCAGCAGTTTAAGGTCAGGGATCGACTCTGGGGCCAACGTCCTGACTTTC. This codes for CASSLRSGIDSGANVLTF.

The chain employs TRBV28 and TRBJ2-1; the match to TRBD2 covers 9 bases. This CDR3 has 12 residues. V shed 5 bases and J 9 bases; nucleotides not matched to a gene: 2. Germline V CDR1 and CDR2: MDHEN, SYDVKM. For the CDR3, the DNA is TGTGCCAGCAGTCAACTAGCGGGTGAGCAGTTCTTC. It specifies CASSQLAGEQFF.

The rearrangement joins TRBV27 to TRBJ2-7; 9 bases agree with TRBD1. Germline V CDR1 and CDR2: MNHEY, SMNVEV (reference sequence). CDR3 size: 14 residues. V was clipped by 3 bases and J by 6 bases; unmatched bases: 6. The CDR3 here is CASSLWTGVGEQYF. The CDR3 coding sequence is TGTGCCAGCAGTTTGTGGACAGGGGTAGGCGAGCAGTACTTC.

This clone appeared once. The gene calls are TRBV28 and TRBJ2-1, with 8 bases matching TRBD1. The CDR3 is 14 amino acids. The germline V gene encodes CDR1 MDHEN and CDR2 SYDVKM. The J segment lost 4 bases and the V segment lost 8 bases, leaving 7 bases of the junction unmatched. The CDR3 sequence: CASQGAKGYNEQFF. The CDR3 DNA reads TGTGCCAGCCAGGGGGCGAAGGGTTACAATGAGCAGTTCTTC.

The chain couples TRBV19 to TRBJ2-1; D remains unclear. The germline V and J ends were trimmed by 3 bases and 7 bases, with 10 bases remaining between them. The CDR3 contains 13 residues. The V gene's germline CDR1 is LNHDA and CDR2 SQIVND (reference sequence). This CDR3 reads CASSILARNEQFF. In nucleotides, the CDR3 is TGTGCCAGTAGTATCTTGGCCAGGAATGAGCAGTTCTTC.

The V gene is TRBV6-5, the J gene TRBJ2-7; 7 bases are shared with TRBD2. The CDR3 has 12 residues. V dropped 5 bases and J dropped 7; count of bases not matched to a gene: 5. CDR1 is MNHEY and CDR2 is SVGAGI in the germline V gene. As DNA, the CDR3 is TGTGCCAGCAGTGTCTCCGGGGGGGAGCAGTACTTC. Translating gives CASSVSGGEQYF.

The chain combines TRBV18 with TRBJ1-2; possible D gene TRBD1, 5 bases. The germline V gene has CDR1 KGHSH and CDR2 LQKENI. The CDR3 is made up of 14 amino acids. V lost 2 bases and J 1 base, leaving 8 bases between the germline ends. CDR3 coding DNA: TGTGCCAGCTCACCAAAGGACAATAACTATGGCTACACCTTC. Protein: CASSPKDNNYGYTF.

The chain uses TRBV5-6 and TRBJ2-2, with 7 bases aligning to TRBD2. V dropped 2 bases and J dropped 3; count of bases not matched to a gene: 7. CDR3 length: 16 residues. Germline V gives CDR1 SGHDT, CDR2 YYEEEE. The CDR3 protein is CASSFSGTTDTGELFF. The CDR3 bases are TGTGCCAGCAGCTTTTCCGGGACTACCGACACCGGGGAGCTGTTTTTT.

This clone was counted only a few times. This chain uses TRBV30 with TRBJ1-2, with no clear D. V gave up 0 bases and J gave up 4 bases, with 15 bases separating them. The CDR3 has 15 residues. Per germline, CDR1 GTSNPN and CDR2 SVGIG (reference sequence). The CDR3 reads CAWSVDQLGSYGYTF. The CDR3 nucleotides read TGTGCCTGGAGTGTAGACCAGCTAGGTAGCTATGGCTACACCTTC.

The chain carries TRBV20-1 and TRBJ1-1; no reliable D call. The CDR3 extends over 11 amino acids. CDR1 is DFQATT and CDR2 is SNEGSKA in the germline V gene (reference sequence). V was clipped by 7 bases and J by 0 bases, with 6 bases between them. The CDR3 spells CSGRLNTEAFF. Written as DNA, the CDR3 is TGCAGTGGGAGGTTGAACACTGAAGCTTTCTTT.

CDR3 region: CASRWGMNTEAFF. CDR3 DNA sequence: TGTGCCAGCAGGTGGGGCATGAACACTGAAGCTTTCTTT. This chain links TRBV28 with TRBJ1-1, with D maybe TRBD1 (5 bases). V was pared by 6 bases and J by 0 bases, with 8 bases between. Germline V gene data show CDR1 as MDHEN and CDR2 as SYDVKM. The CDR3 has 13 amino acids.

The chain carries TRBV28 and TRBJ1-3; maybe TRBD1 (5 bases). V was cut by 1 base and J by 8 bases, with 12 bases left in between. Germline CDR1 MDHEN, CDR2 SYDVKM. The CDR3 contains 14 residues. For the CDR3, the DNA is TGTGCCAGCAGTTTATCGCAGAGCAGGGACACCATATATTTT. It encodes CASSLSQSRDTIYF.

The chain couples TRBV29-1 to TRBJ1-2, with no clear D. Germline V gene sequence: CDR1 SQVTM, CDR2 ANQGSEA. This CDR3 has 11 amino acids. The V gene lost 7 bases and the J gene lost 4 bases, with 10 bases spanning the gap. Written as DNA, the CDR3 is TGCAGCGGCGATTCTATCTATGGCTACACCTTC. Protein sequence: CSGDSIYGYTF.

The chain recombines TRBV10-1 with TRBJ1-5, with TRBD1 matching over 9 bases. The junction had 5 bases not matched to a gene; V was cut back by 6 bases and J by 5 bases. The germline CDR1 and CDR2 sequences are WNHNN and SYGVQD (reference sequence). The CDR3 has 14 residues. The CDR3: CASRRTGEHQPQHF. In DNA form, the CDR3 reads TGCGCCAGCAGGAGGACAGGGGAGCATCAGCCCCAGCATTTT.

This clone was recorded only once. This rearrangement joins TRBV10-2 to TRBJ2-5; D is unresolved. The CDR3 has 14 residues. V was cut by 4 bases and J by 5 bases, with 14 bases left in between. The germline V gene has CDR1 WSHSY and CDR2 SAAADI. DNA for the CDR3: TGCGCCAGCAGTGGGCCTCCTGACATGGAGACCCAGTACTTC. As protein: CASSGPPDMETQYF.

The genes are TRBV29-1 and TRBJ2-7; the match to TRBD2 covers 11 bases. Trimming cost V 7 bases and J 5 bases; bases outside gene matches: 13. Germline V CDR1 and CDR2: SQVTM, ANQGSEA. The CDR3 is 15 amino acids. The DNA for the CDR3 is TGCAGCGCCATTAGCGGGGGGGCCTGGAGTGACGAGCAGTACTTC. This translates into CSAISGGAWSDEQYF.